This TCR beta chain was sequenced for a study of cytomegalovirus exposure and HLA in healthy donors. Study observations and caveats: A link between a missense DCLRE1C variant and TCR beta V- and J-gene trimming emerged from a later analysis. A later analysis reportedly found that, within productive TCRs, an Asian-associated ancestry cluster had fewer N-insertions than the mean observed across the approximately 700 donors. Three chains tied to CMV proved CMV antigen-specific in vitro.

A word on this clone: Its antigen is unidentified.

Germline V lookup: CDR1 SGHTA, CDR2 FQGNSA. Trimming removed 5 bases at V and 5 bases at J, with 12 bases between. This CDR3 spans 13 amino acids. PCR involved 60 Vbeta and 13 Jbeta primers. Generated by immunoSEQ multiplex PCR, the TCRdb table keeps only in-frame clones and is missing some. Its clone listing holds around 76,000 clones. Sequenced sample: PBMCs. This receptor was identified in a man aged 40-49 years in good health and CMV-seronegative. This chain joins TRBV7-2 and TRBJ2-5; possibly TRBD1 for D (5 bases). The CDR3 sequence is CASSRRQGETQYF. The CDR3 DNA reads TGTGCCAGCAGCCGCCGCCAGGGTGAGACCCAGTACTTC.